Listed below are T cell receptor beta chains from one sample, sequenced in a study of blood T cell repertoires in COVID-19. Method: immunoSEQ multiplex PCR; TCRdb's copy keeps in-frame clones and lacks some. The sample has 130,000 to 150,000 clones; roughly nine tenths are singletons. Sequenced input: peripheral blood. The source is a woman between 55 and 75 years old with active COVID-19. The CDR3 runs from the conserved cysteine through the conserved F or W. Fields, in order: CDR3 protein, CDR3 DNA, V gene, clone size, D gene, J gene. A D gene is named only where the DNA matches it firmly. Rows may omit the clone size; those that give it use once, few, many or a size class.

CDR3 protein: CASSLSSDSAYEQYF
CDR3 DNA: TGTGCCAGCAGTTTATCCTCCGACAGCGCCTACGAGCAGTACTTC
V gene: TRBV27
clone size: .
D gene: .
J gene: TRBJ2-7

CDR3 protein: CASRPGPSLGNEQFF
CDR3 DNA: TGTGCCAGCAGGCCAGGACCCTCACTAGGCAATGAGCAGTTCTTC
V gene: TRBV6-5
clone size: .
D gene: .
J gene: TRBJ2-1

CDR3 protein: CASSSDRNYGYTF
CDR3 DNA: TGTGCCAGCTCCAGCGACAGAAACTATGGCTACACCTTC
V gene: TRBV18
clone size: .
D gene: .
J gene: TRBJ1-2

CDR3 protein: CASSSGDSYNSPLHF
CDR3 DNA: TGTGCCAGCAGCAGCGGGGACTCCTATAATTCACCCCTCCACTTT
V gene: TRBV9
clone size: many
D gene: .
J gene: TRBJ1-6

CDR3 protein: CATGQLRAGYTF
CDR3 DNA: TGTGCCACCGGACAGCTCAGGGCTGGCTACACCTTC
V gene: TRBV24-1
clone size: .
D gene: .
J gene: TRBJ1-2

CDR3 protein: CASSQDRGRSTSNQPQHF
CDR3 DNA: TGTGCCAGCAGCCAGGACAGGGGGCGGAGTACAAGCAATCAGCCCCAGCATTTT
V gene: TRBV7-9
clone size: .
D gene: TRBD1
J gene: TRBJ1-5

CDR3 protein: CASSQESQGYGYTF
CDR3 DNA: TGTGCCAGCAGCCAGGAGAGTCAGGGATACGGCTACACCTTC
V gene: TRBV14
clone size: .
D gene: .
J gene: TRBJ1-2

CDR3 protein: CAWKWGAGGYNEQFF
CDR3 DNA: TGTGCCTGGAAGTGGGGGGCGGGAGGGTACAATGAGCAGTTCTTC
V gene: TRBV30
clone size: .
D gene: TRBD2
J gene: TRBJ2-1

CDR3 protein: CASRRDTSNTEAFF
CDR3 DNA: TGTGCCAGCAGACGGGACACCTCTAACACTGAAGCTTTCTTT
V gene: TRBV6-5
clone size: .
D gene: .
J gene: TRBJ1-1

CDR3 protein: CASSQEGTVPQETQYF
CDR3 DNA: TGTGCCAGCAGCCAAGAAGGGACAGTGCCTCAAGAGACCCAGTACTTC
V gene: TRBV3-1/TRBV3-2
clone size: .
D gene: TRBD1
J gene: TRBJ2-5

CDR3 protein: CASSRRGYGYTF
CDR3 DNA: TGTGCCAGCAGTAGACGCGGCTATGGCTACACCTTC
V gene: TRBV6-2/TRBV6-3
clone size: once
D gene: .
J gene: TRBJ1-2

CDR3 protein: CASSPGGRRTGELFF
CDR3 DNA: TGTGCCAGCTCACCAGGCGGGAGAAGGACGGGGGAGCTGTTTTTT
V gene: TRBV18
clone size: .
D gene: TRBD2
J gene: TRBJ2-2

CDR3 protein: CASNRIPLTGSGNNEQFF
CDR3 DNA: TGTGCCAGCAACAGAATTCCCCTTACAGGGTCGGGGAACAATGAGCAGTTCTTC
V gene: TRBV27
clone size: .
D gene: .
J gene: TRBJ2-1

CDR3 protein: CASSEGRLYEQYF
CDR3 DNA: TGTGCCAGCAGTGAAGGCCGACTCTACGAGCAGTACTTC
V gene: TRBV2
clone size: .
D gene: .
J gene: TRBJ2-7

CDR3 protein: CASTQTGPVYGYTF
CDR3 DNA: TGTGCCAGCACACAGACAGGGCCGGTCTATGGCTACACCTTC
V gene: TRBV7-2
clone size: .
D gene: TRBD1
J gene: TRBJ1-2

CDR3 protein: CASSVARTEGETQYF
CDR3 DNA: TGTGCCAGCAGCGTAGCACGGACGGAGGGGGAGACCCAGTACTTC
V gene: TRBV9
clone size: once
D gene: .
J gene: TRBJ2-5

CDR3 protein: CASSLVANDEQYF
CDR3 DNA: TGTGCCAGCAGCTTAGTCGCGAATGACGAGCAGTACTTC
V gene: TRBV7-8
clone size: .
D gene: .
J gene: TRBJ2-7

CDR3 protein: CASSPAGADTQYF
CDR3 DNA: TGTGCCAGCTCACCAGCGGGAGCGGATACGCAGTATTTT
V gene: TRBV18
clone size: few
D gene: TRBD2
J gene: TRBJ2-3

CDR3 protein: CASSPSGPTDTQYF
CDR3 DNA: TGTGCCAGCAGCCCTAGCGGTCCCACAGATACGCAGTATTTT
V gene: TRBV7-9
clone size: .
D gene: TRBD2
J gene: TRBJ2-3

CDR3 protein: CASSLAGGPGNEQFF
CDR3 DNA: TGTGCCAGCAGCTTAGCGGGAGGGCCCGGGAATGAGCAGTTCTTC
V gene: TRBV11-3
clone size: few
D gene: TRBD2
J gene: TRBJ2-1

CDR3 protein: CASSQGQQGETQYF
CDR3 DNA: TGTGCCAGCAGCCAAGGCCAACAGGGGGAGACCCAGTACTTC
V gene: TRBV3-1/TRBV3-2
clone size: .
D gene: TRBD1
J gene: TRBJ2-5

CDR3 protein: CASSVQGADEKLFF
CDR3 DNA: TGTGCCAGCAGCGTACAGGGGGCGGATGAAAAACTGTTTTTT
V gene: TRBV9
clone size: .
D gene: TRBD1
J gene: TRBJ1-4

CDR3 protein: CASSYRTVSGIRPGELFF
CDR3 DNA: TGTGCCAGCAGTTACCGGACGGTTTCCGGGATTCGACCCGGGGAGCTGTTTTTT
V gene: TRBV6-2/TRBV6-3
clone size: .
D gene: .
J gene: TRBJ2-2